Only a few counts were recorded for the clone carrying this TCR beta chain. Its matching antigen is unknown. Vbeta (60) and Jbeta (13) primers were used in the PCR. Repertoires were generated with immunoSEQ multiplex PCR, while TCRdb's copy carries only in-frame clones and drops some. Here the sample spans under 150,000 clones, about three quarters being singletons. This sample is drawn from a study of cytomegalovirus exposure and HLA in healthy donors. Findings and caveats of the study: The classifier, whose performance was assessed in both the original and validation cohorts, reportedly diagnosed cytomegalovirus status with high specificity and sensitivity. The investigators catalogued some 160 TCR beta chains as cytomegalovirus-associated. As immune exposure information, only CMV serostatus was available.

The sample comprised PBMCs. The source of this sequence is a middle-aged woman in good health and CMV-seronegative.

CDR3 nucleotides: TGTGCCAGCAGGGCAGGGACAGGTAACACCGGGGAGCTGTTTTTT. Translation gives CASRAGTGNTGELFF. This sequence joins TRBV5-4 and TRBJ2-2, with TRBD1 matching 8 bases. CDR1 and CDR2 (germline): SGHNT, YYREEE (reference sequence). Trimming took 5 bases from V and 2 from J; bases not matched to a gene: 5. The CDR3 is made up of 15 amino acids.